Listed below are T cell receptor beta chains from one sample, sequenced in a study of response to subunit inactivated influenza vaccine. From the RT-PCR reads, TCRdb called clonotypes with MiXCR, one entry per CDR3 protein. The sample shows 650,000 to 800,000 distinct CDR3 sequences, 14% of them seen only once. Sequences were derived from PBMCs from blood, sampled 14 days before vaccination. These receptors were collected from a man in his fifties or sixties who received an inactivated influenza vaccine. The CDR3 runs from the conserved cysteine through the conserved F or W. D genes are given only for firm matches. Size is stated for part of the rows, as once, few or many counts, or as a class when the clone is expanded.

v_call	d_call	j_call	clone_size	cdr3_aa	cdr3_nt
TRBV21-1	.	TRBJ2-1	few	CASSKVGSSGSISSYNEQFF	TGTGCCAGCAGCAAAGTAGGGTCTAGCGGGAGTATCTCCTCCTACAATGAGCAGTTCTTC
TRBV4-1	.	TRBJ1-1	many	CASSPGGTLNTEAFF	TGCGCCAGCAGCCCTGGGGGAACTTTGAACACTGAAGCTTTCTTT
TRBV7-2	.	TRBJ2-3	many	CASSQSTDTQYF	TGCGCCAGCAGCCAGAGCACAGATACGCAGTATTTT
TRBV5-1	.	TRBJ1-2	many	CASSLRGESYGYTF	TGCGCCAGCAGCTTGCGGGGAGAATCCTATGGCTACACCTTC
TRBV29-1	TRBD1	TRBJ1-2	few	CSVDRGTGYGYTF	TGCAGCGTTGATCGTGGGACAGGCTATGGCTACACCTTC
TRBV29-1	.	TRBJ1-5	.	CSVAPGPNQPQHF	TGCAGCGTCGCACCGGGACCCAATCAGCCCCAGCATTTT
TRBV20-1	.	TRBJ1-2	.	CSASAGGYTF	TGCAGTGCTAGCGCAGGGGGCTACACCTTC
TRBV5-1	.	TRBJ2-2	few	CASSMDSLQTNTGELFF	TGCGCCAGCAGCATGGACAGTCTCCAGACGAACACCGGGGAGCTGTTTTTT
TRBV28	TRBD2	TRBJ2-1	few	CASSLRGGRASNEQFF	TGTGCCAGCAGTTTGCGAGGCGGGAGGGCGTCTAATGAGCAGTTCTTC
TRBV20-1	TRBD2	TRBJ2-5	many	CSAAPKSLAGVITETQYF	TGCAGTGCCGCCCCAAAATCCCTAGCGGGGGTTATTACGGAGACCCAGTACTTC
TRBV7-9	TRBD1	TRBJ1-6	few	CASSSVDRSSPLHF	TGTGCCAGCAGCTCTGTGGACAGGAGTTCACCCCTCCACTTT
TRBV12-3/TRBV12-4	.	TRBJ2-1	.	CASSASSVNEQFF	TGTGCCAGCAGTGCCTCTAGCGTCAATGAGCAGTTCTTC
TRBV5-1	.	TRBJ2-2	many	CASSIDGTGELFF	TGCGCCAGCAGTATTGATGGAACCGGGGAGCTGTTTTTT
TRBV11-2	TRBD1	TRBJ2-5	.	CASSLRTGGGRAQYF	TGTGCCAGCAGCTTAAGGACAGGGGGCGGGAGGGCCCAGTACTTC
TRBV20-1	TRBD2	TRBJ2-3	.	CSASRLAGVGDTQYF	TGCAGTGCTAGTAGGCTAGCGGGAGTAGGGGATACGCAGTATTTT
TRBV27	.	TRBJ2-7	.	CASSHRMRAYEQYF	TGTGCCAGCAGTCACCGAATGCGGGCCTACGAGCAGTACTTC
TRBV3-1	TRBD1	TRBJ2-1	few	CASSQGTGRDEQFF	TGTGCCAGCAGCCAAGGGACAGGCAGAGATGAGCAGTTCTTC
TRBV20-1	TRBD2	TRBJ2-3	few	CSASRLAGGDTQYF	TGCAGTGCTAGTCGACTAGCGGGTGGAGATACGCAGTATTTT
TRBV12-3/TRBV12-4	.	TRBJ1-5	.	CASSFFPDTSNQPQHF	TGTGCCAGCAGTTTTTTCCCTGACACTAGCAATCAGCCCCAGCATTTT
TRBV20-1	.	TRBJ1-3	few	CSARSGPPYSGNTIYF	TGCAGTGCTAGATCCGGGCCCCCTTACTCTGGAAACACCATATATTTT
TRBV6-1	.	TRBJ2-6	.	CASSEFGSSGANVLTF	TGTGCCAGCAGTGAATTCGGGTCCTCTGGGGCCAACGTCCTGACTTTC
TRBV9	.	TRBJ2-5	.	CASSVGVEETQYF	TGTGCCAGCAGCGTAGGCGTGGAAGAGACCCAGTACTTC
TRBV29-1	TRBD2	TRBJ2-1	.	CSVEELADAYNEQFF	TGCAGCGTTGAAGAACTAGCGGACGCCTACAATGAGCAGTTCTTC
TRBV6-2/TRBV6-3	.	TRBJ2-6	.	CASTGANVLTF	TGTGCCAGCACTGGGGCCAACGTCCTGACTTTC
TRBV5-1	.	TRBJ1-2	few	CASSLAGRAEGYTF	TGCGCCAGCAGCTTGGCCGGCAGGGCGGAGGGCTACACCTTC
TRBV5-1	TRBD2	TRBJ2-1	many	CASSPGTRVYNEQFF	TGCGCCAGCAGCCCCGGGACTAGGGTGTACAATGAGCAGTTCTTC
TRBV2	.	TRBJ2-2	few	CASSQGNPRSTGELFF	TGTGCCAGCAGTCAGGGGAACCCAAGGAGCACCGGGGAGCTGTTTTTT
TRBV11-1	.	TRBJ2-1	.	CASSLGSARGEQFF	TGTGCCAGCAGCTTAGGGTCCGCCCGGGGTGAGCAGTTCTTC
TRBV5-5	.	TRBJ1-1	few	CASSVNAANTEAFF	TGTGCCAGCAGCGTGAACGCGGCGAACACTGAAGCTTTCTTT
TRBV6-7	TRBD1	TRBJ1-1	few	CAIQVKGATEAFF	TGTGCCATTCAAGTCAAGGGGGCCACTGAAGCTTTCTTT
TRBV20-1	.	TRBJ2-3	few	CSAREGGAGTDTQYF	TGCAGTGCTAGAGAGGGCGGTGCGGGCACAGATACGCAGTATTTT
TRBV7-9	.	TRBJ2-5	few	CAITNFQETQYF	TGTGCCATAACCAACTTCCAAGAGACCCAGTACTTC
TRBV20-1	TRBD1	TRBJ2-5	.	CSASSGTGDQETQYF	TGCAGTGCTAGTTCGGGGACAGGGGACCAAGAGACCCAGTACTTC
TRBV12-3/TRBV12-4	TRBD1	TRBJ1-3	many	CASSLTGGSGNTIYF	TGTGCCAGCAGTCTAACAGGGGGCTCTGGAAACACCATATATTTT
TRBV2	TRBD2	TRBJ2-1	.	CASSEARLAYNEQFF	TGTGCCAGCAGTGAAGCGAGACTAGCGTACAATGAGCAGTTCTTC
TRBV7-2	TRBD1	TRBJ2-5	.	CASSPRTGSKETQYF	TGTGCCAGCAGCCCCCGGACAGGGTCTAAGGAGACCCAGTACTTC
TRBV15	.	TRBJ2-5	.	CATSRAPTVYQETQYF	TGTGCCACCAGCAGGGCCCCGACAGTGTACCAAGAGACCCAGTACTTC
TRBV7-2	.	TRBJ2-5	few	CASSLRFSRETQYF	TGTGCCAGCAGCTTACGGTTTAGCCGGGAGACCCAGTACTTC
TRBV7-9	TRBD2	TRBJ2-7	.	CASNLAAYEQYF	TGTGCCAGCAACCTAGCGGCTTACGAGCAGTACTTC
TRBV29-1	.	TRBJ1-2	few	CSVGTGFGYGYTF	TGCAGCGTTGGAACGGGTTTCGGCTATGGCTACACCTTC
TRBV28	.	TRBJ2-3	.	CASSPQTGTHGDTQYF	TGTGCCAGCAGTCCGCAGACGGGGACCCACGGAGATACGCAGTATTTT
TRBV4-2	.	TRBJ1-3	.	CASSQQGFGNTIYF	TGTGCCAGCAGCCAACAGGGATTTGGAAACACCATATATTTT